These T cell receptor beta chains were read from a single sample in a study of T cells in Graves' hyperthyroidism and ophthalmopathy. TCRdb recomputed calls from the multiplex PCR reads with MiXCR, one row per CDR3 protein. The data hold roughly 360,000 distinct CDR3 sequences, with roughly 14% observed a single time. The source material was blood. These receptors originate from a man aged 25 to 40 with Graves' hyperthyroidism that later progressed to Graves' ophthalmopathy. CDR3s include the opening cysteine and the closing phenylalanine or tryptophan. D genes are given only for firm matches. Clone size is stated in some rows and not others, as once, few, many or a class when expanded.

clone size | J gene | D gene | V gene | CDR3 DNA | CDR3 protein
many | TRBJ1-4 | NA | TRBV7-2 | TGTGCCAGCAGCTTAGACCGGGGGCGCGGTGAAAAACTGTTTTTT | CASSLDRGRGEKLFF
NA | TRBJ2-5 | NA | TRBV29-1 | TGCAGCGTTGAGGCGGCAGGACAGACCCAGTACTTC | CSVEAAGQTQYF
many | TRBJ2-7 | NA | TRBV7-2 | TGTGCCAGCAGCAGAGGGGGGTACTCCTACGAGCAGTACTTC | CASSRGGYSYEQYF
many | TRBJ2-3 | TRBD2 | TRBV5-6 | TGTGCCAGCGGCCCCTCCGTGCGGCGGGGGGGCCAGGGTGGAAGTATAGATACGCAGTATTTT | CASGPSVRRGGQGGSIDTQYF
NA | TRBJ1-5 | NA | TRBV20-1 | TGCAGTGCTAGAGATCAACTGAACAATCAGCCCCAGCATTTT | CSARDQLNNQPQHF
few | TRBJ2-1 | NA | TRBV2 | TGTGCCAGCAGCGCCCGGGCAGGCCCATCGCACGGTGAGCAGTTCTTC | CASSARAGPSHGEQFF
many | TRBJ1-5 | NA | TRBV15 | TGTGCCACCAGCAGAGATCGGGCCAGCAATCAGCCCCAGCATTTT | CATSRDRASNQPQHF
few | TRBJ2-1 | TRBD1 | TRBV5-1 | TGCGCCAGCAGCTTGCCCGGGACAGGGGGTTACAATGAGCAGTTCTTC | CASSLPGTGGYNEQFF
many | TRBJ1-5 | TRBD1 | TRBV10-2 | TGCGCCAGCAGTGACGGGACAGGGACCTATAGCAATCAGCCCCAGCATTTT | CASSDGTGTYSNQPQHF
many | TRBJ1-2 | TRBD1 | TRBV19 | TGTGCCAGTAGTTCACCTTACAGGGGCTCCTATGGCTACACCTTC | CASSSPYRGSYGYTF
many | TRBJ1-6 | NA | TRBV10-3 | TGTGCCATCAGTGAGTCGAGGGACAATTCACCCCTCCACTTT | CAISESRDNSPLHF
few | TRBJ2-1 | NA | TRBV6-1 | TGTGCCAGCAGCCCCGGAGGGGGTACCTACAATGAGCAGTTCTTC | CASSPGGGTYNEQFF
many | TRBJ2-7 | NA | TRBV6-2/TRBV6-3 | TGTGCCAGCAGCCAAGGTTGGCGGGGAGACCCCTACGAGCAGTACTTC | CASSQGWRGDPYEQYF
NA | TRBJ1-4 | NA | TRBV2 | TGTGCCAGCAGTGAATGGGCAACTAATGAAAAACTGTTTTTT | CASSEWATNEKLFF
NA | TRBJ2-5 | NA | TRBV4-1 | TGCGCCAGCAGCCAAGATCCGGGGCGGGAGACCCAGTACTTC | CASSQDPGRETQYF
NA | TRBJ1-3 | NA | TRBV20-1 | TGCAGTGCTAGAGATCTGGGTTCGGGCGGAAACACCATATATTTT | CSARDLGSGGNTIYF
many | TRBJ1-1 | TRBD1 | TRBV5-1 | TGCGCCAGCGGCGACAGGGGAGGCACTGAAGCTTTCTTT | CASGDRGGTEAFF
NA | TRBJ1-6 | NA | TRBV6-4 | TGTGCCAGCAGTGACTCCCCTAATTCACCCCTCCACTTT | CASSDSPNSPLHF
few | TRBJ1-4 | NA | TRBV19 | TGTGCCAGTAGTTCTTACAGCGAAACCTTTGAAAAACTGTTTTTT | CASSSYSETFEKLFF
NA | TRBJ1-5 | NA | TRBV3-1 | TGTGCCAGCAGCCAGGGAGGGGGGTGGCATCAGCCCCAGCATTTT | CASSQGGGWHQPQHF
many | TRBJ2-3 | NA | TRBV7-3 | TGTGCCAGCAGCTTATTTTCTAGCACAGATACGCAGTATTTT | CASSLFSSTDTQYF
many | TRBJ1-4 | NA | TRBV12-3/TRBV12-4 | TGTGCCAGCAGTTTTGGGGGCGAAGGGGAAAAACTGTTTTTT | CASSFGGEGEKLFF
many | TRBJ2-7 | TRBD1 | TRBV13 | TGTGCCAGCAGCGACAGGGGGCGCTCCTACGAGCAGTACTTC | CASSDRGRSYEQYF
NA | TRBJ1-5 | TRBD1 | TRBV6-5 | TGTGCCAGCAGTCTAACAGGGGGCCTTGGCAATCAGCCCCAGCATTTT | CASSLTGGLGNQPQHF
many | TRBJ1-5 | NA | TRBV12-3/TRBV12-4 | TGTGCCAGCAGCCTAGGGGACCGGACAGTCCACCAGCCCCAGCATTTT | CASSLGDRTVHQPQHF
NA | TRBJ1-2 | NA | TRBV6-7 | TGTGCCAATACTTACAGGAGTTCGGACTATGGCTACACCTTC | CANTYRSSDYGYTF
many | TRBJ1-1 | NA | TRBV20-1 | TGCAGTGCTAGCCAAGGGTCTGACACTGAAGCTTTCTTT | CSASQGSDTEAFF
many | TRBJ1-4 | NA | TRBV3-1 | TGTGCCAGCAGCCAAAGTTTCAGGGGAGAAAAACTGTTTTTT | CASSQSFRGEKLFF
NA | TRBJ2-5 | TRBD1 | TRBV10-3 | TGTGCCATCAGTGAAAAGAGGACAGGGCAAGAGACCCAGTACTTC | CAISEKRTGQETQYF
NA | TRBJ2-3 | TRBD2 | TRBV20-1 | TGCAGTGCTAGGGGGACTACCACAGATACGCAGTATTTT | CSARGTTTDTQYF
few | TRBJ2-5 | NA | TRBV19 | TGTGCCAGTAGTCGGAGGCCCCAAGAGACCCAGTACTTC | CASSRRPQETQYF
many | TRBJ2-7 | NA | TRBV10-2 | TGCGCCAGCAGTGCGACCAGCTACGAGCAGTACTTC | CASSATSYEQYF
NA | TRBJ1-4 | NA | TRBV9 | TGTGCCAGCAGCCCAGGGTGGAATAATGAAAAACTGTTTTTT | CASSPGWNNEKLFF
NA | TRBJ1-5 | NA | TRBV5-8 | TGTGCCAGCAGCTTTAATCACGGTCAGCCCCAGCATTTT | CASSFNHGQPQHF
NA | TRBJ1-2 | NA | TRBV20-1 | TGCAGTGCTCTAGGCAGGGCTACTTTAGCTAACTATGGCTACACCTTC | CSALGRATLANYGYTF
NA | TRBJ1-6 | TRBD1 | TRBV2 | TGTGCCAGCATCGGACAGGGAGCTTCGTCCCTCCACTTT | CASIGQGASSLHF
NA | TRBJ2-7 | NA | TRBV13 | TGTGCCAGCAGCTGTCTTGGGGACGGTGGAATCTACGAGCAGTACTTC | CASSCLGDGGIYEQYF
NA | TRBJ2-7 | NA | TRBV12-3/TRBV12-4 | TGTGCCAGCAGTCAGAAAACCTACGAGCAGTACTTC | CASSQKTYEQYF
few | TRBJ2-7 | TRBD1 | TRBV5-6 | TGTGCCAGCAGCTTGTCGGCCATGGGACAGCGCTACGAGCAGTACTTC | CASSLSAMGQRYEQYF
NA | TRBJ1-2 | NA | TRBV18 | TGTGCCAGCTCAACCCCGCCTGGGATTAACTATGGCTACACCTTC | CASSTPPGINYGYTF
many | TRBJ1-1 | TRBD1 | TRBV11-2 | TGTGCCAGCACTCTGGACAGGGATCTCACTGAAGCTTTCTTT | CASTLDRDLTEAFF
NA | TRBJ2-6 | NA | TRBV19 | TGTGCCAGTAGTAGACAGGAACTGAGCTCTGGGGCCAACGTCCTGACTTTC | CASSRQELSSGANVLTF
few | TRBJ1-4 | NA | TRBV6-1 | TGTGCCAGCAAAGGGCCCGGGGCAGGGGAAAAACTGTTTTTT | CASKGPGAGEKLFF
many | TRBJ1-5 | NA | TRBV12-3/TRBV12-4 | TGTGCCAGCAGTTTTAGGAGCGATCAGCCCCAGCATTTT | CASSFRSDQPQHF
NA | TRBJ1-4 | NA | TRBV6-2/TRBV6-3 | TGTGCCAGCAGTTACGTCGGGGGGCACGGCGAAAAACTGTTTTTT | CASSYVGGHGEKLFF